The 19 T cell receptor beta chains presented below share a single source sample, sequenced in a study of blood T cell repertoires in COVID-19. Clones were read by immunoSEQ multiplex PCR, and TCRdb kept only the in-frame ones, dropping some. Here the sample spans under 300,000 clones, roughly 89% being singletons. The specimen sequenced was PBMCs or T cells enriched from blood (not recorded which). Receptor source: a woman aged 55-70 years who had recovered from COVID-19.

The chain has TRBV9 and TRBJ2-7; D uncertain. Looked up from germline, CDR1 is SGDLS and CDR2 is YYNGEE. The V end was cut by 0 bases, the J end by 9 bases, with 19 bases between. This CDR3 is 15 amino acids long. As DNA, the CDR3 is TGTGCCAGCAGCGTAGAGTACAGCCCCCTCTCTGGGCAGTACTTC. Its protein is CASSVEYSPLSGQYF.

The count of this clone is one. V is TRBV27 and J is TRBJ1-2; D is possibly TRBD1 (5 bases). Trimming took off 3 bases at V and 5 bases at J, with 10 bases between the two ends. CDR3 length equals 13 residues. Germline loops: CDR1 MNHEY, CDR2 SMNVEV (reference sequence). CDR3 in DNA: TGTGCCAGCAGTTTCACAGGTCCTTATGGCTACACCTTC. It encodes CASSFTGPYGYTF.

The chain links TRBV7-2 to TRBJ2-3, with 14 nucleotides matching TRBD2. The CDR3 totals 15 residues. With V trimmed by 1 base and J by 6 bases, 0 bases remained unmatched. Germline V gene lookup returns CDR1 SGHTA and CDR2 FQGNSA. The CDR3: CASSLGLAGGDTQYF. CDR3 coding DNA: TGTGCCAGCAGCTTAGGACTAGCGGGGGGGGATACGCAGTATTTT.

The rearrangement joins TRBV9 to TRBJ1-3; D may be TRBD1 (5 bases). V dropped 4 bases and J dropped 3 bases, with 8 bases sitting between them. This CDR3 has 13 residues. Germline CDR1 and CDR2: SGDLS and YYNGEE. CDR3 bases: TGTGCCAGCAGCCCGGGGGATGGAAACACCATATATTTT. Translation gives CASSPGDGNTIYF.

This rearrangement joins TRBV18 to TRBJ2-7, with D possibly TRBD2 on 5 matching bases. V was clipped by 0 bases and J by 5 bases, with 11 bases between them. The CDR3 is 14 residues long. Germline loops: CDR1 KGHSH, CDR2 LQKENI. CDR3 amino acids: CASSPPVARDEQYF. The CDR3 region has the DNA TGTGCCAGCTCACCACCGGTCGCGAGGGACGAGCAGTACTTC.

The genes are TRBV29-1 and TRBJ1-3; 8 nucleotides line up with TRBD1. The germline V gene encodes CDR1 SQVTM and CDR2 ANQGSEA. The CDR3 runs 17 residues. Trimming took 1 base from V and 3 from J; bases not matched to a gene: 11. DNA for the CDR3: TGCAGCGTTGAAGGGGAGGGGCAGGGGGCCGGTGGAAACACCATATATTTT. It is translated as CSVEGEGQGAGGNTIYF.

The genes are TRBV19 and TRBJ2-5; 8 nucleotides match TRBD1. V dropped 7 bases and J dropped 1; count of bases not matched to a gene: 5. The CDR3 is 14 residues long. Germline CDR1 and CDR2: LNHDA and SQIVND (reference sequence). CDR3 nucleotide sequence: TGTGCCAGTAACATTGGACAGGGCCAAGAGACCCAGTACTTC. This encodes CASNIGQGQETQYF. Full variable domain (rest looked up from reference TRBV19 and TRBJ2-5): DGGITQSPKYLFRKEGQNVTLSCEQNLNHDAMYWYRQDPGQGLRLIYYSQIVNDFQKGDIAEGYSVSREKKESFPLTVTSAQKNPTAFYLCASNIGQGQETQYFGPGTRLLVL.

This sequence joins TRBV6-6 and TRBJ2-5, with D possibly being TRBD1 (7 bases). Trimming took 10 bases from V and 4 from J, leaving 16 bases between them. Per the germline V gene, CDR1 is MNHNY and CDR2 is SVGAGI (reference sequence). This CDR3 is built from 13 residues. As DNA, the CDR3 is TGTGCCACTACCAGGGGGGCCGTAGAGACCCAGTACTTC. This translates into CATTRGAVETQYF.

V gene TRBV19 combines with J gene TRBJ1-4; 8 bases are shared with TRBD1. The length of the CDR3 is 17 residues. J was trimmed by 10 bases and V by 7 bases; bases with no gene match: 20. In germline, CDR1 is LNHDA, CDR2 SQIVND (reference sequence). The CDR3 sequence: CASTSPSMGTGVVKLFF. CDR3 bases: TGTGCCAGTACCTCCCCTTCAATGGGGACAGGAGTAGTAAAACTGTTTTTT.

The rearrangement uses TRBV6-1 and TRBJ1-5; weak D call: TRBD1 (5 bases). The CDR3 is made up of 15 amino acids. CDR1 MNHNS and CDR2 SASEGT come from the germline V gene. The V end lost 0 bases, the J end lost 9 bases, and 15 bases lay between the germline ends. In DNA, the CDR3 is TGTGCCAGCAGTGAAGCGCAGGGTCCCTCTCGGCCCCAGCATTTT. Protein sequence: CASSEAQGPSRPQHF.

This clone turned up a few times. The CDR3 is CASSPGTGALYGYTF. For the CDR3, the DNA is TGCGCCAGCAGCCCTGGGACAGGGGCACTATATGGCTACACCTTC. The V and J genes are TRBV5-1 and TRBJ1-2, with 10 bases fitting TRBD1. This CDR3 spans 15 amino acids. Germline-derived CDR1 and CDR2 are SGHRS and YFSETQ. J gave up 5 bases and V 4 bases, and 8 bases lay outside the gene matches.

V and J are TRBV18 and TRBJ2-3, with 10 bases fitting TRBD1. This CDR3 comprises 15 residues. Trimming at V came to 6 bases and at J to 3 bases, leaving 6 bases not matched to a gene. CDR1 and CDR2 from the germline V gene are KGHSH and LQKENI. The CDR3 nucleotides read TGTGCCAGCTCGCCTGGACAGGGGGAGACAGATACGCAGTATTTT. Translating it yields CASSPGQGETDTQYF. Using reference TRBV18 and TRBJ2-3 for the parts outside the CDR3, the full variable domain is NAGVMQNPRHLVRRRGQEARLRCSPMKGHSHVYWYRQLPEEGLKFMVYLQKENIIDESGMPKERFSAEFPKEGPSILRIQQVVRGDSAAYFCASSPGQGETDTQYFGPGTRLTVL.

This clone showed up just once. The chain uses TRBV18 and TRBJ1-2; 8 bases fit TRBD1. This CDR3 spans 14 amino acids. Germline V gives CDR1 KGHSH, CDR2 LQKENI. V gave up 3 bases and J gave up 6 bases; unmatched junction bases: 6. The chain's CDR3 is CASSPRTGKDGYTF. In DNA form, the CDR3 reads TGTGCCAGCTCACCCAGGACAGGGAAGGATGGCTACACCTTC.

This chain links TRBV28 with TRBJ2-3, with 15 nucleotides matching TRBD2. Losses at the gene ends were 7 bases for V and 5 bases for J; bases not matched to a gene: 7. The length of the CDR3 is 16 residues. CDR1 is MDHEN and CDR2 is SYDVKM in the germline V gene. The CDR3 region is CASTPWTSGGGDTQYF. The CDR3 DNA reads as TGTGCCAGCACCCCCTGGACTAGCGGGGGGGGAGATACGCAGTATTTT.

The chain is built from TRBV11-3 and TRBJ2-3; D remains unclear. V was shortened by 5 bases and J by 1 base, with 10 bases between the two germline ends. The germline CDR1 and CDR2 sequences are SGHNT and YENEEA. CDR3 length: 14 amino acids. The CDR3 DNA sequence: TGTGCCAGCAGCCCCCGTTGGCGCACAGATACGCAGTATTTT. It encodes CASSPRWRTDTQYF.

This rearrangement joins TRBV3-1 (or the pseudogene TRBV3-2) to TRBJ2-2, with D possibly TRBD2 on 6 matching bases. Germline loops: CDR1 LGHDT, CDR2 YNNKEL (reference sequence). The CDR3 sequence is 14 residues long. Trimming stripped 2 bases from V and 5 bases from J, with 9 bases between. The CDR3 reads CASSQSSGTGELFF. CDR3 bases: TGTGCCAGCAGCCAATCGAGCGGGACCGGGGAGCTGTTTTTT.

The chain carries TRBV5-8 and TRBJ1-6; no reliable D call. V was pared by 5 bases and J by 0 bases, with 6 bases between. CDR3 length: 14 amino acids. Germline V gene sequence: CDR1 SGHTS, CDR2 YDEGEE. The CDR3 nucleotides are TGTGCCAGCAGGCCCAGCTCCTATAATTCACCCCTCCACTTT. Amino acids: CASRPSSYNSPLHF.

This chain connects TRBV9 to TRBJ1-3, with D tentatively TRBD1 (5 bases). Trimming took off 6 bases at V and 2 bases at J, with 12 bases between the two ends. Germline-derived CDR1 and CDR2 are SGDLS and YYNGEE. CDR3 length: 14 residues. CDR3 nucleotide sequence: TGTGCCAGCACCCTGGGGGGGGCTGGAAACACCATATATTTT. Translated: CASTLGGAGNTIYF.

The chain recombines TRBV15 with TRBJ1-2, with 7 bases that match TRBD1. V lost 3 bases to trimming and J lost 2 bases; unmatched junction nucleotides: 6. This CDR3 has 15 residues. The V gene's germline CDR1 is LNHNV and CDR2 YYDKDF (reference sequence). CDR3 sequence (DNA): TGTGCCACCAGCAGGAGACCGGGACAGAACTATGGCTACACCTTC. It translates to CATSRRPGQNYGYTF.